This T cell receptor beta chain came from a study of blood T cell repertoires in COVID-19. Study context: Material from acute and convalescent COVID-19 was sourced from the United States, Italy and Spain.

Profiled with immunoSEQ multiplex PCR; TCRdb holds only in-frame clones, not every one. The data show under 350,000 clones, over 75% seen once. This clone was counted a single time. The clonotype was recovered from a young man who had recovered from COVID-19. The sample taken for sequencing was PBMCs or T cells enriched from blood (not recorded which).

The CDR3 spells CASSLARGAGNTIYF. The CDR3 DNA follows: TGTGCCAGCAGCTTAGCACGGGGTGCTGGAAACACCATATATTTT. V usage is TRBV7-8 and J usage is TRBJ1-3; D remains unclear. Germline CDR1 and CDR2: SGHVS and FQNEAQ. The CDR3 covers 15 residues. V gave up 0 bases and J gave up 2 bases, with 8 bases separating them.